This T cell receptor beta chain was documented in a study of CD8 T cells in ankylosing spondylitis. The study, taken as a whole, reports: Disease-linked clones reportedly concentrated significantly in matched ankylosing spondylitis synovial fluid. A TCR beta motif made of about 8 highly homologous variants seemed typical of ankylosing spondylitis blood. The authors found the disease-linked clones to be CD8+ and relatively rare in peripheral blood.

This clonotype appeared a few times. Its antigen is unidentified. Quantitative 5'-RACE with molecular barcodes was used to make the TCR beta libraries. TCRdb reprocessed the 5' RACE reads with MiXCR, giving one entry per CDR3 protein. The sample lists 130,000 or so distinct CDR3 sequences, approximately 17% occurring once. The sequenced sample was blood, either unsorted or a sorted T cell fraction (not recorded which). This clonotype was obtained from a male donor with ankylosing spondylitis.

CDR3 sequence reads: CATSRFTGELFF. CDR3 nucleotide sequence: TGTGCCACCAGCAGATTCACCGGGGAGCTGTTTTTT. This sequence joins TRBV15 and TRBJ2-2; the D is unclear. V lost 2 bases and J 4 bases, leaving 2 bases between the germline ends. CDR3 size: 12 residues. Germline assignment: CDR1 LNHNV and CDR2 YYDKDF (reference sequence).